This TCR beta chain is drawn from a study of CD8+CD57+ T cells in acquired aplastic anemia. At the level of the study: Yields of DNA that came from sorted CD4+ and CD8+ cells averaged approximately 3.2 ug.

CDR3 length equals 12 residues. Per germline, CDR1 MNHEY and CDR2 SMNVEV (reference sequence). Trimming took 6 bases from V and 8 from J; bases not matched to a gene: 6. Study-level points and caveats: Sharing between patients and controls was observed for twenty-nine CD8+ CDR3 sequences.

Sequencing involved patients with CD8+CD57+ cell expansion previously shown by flow cytometry. Severe acquired aplastic anemia affected all patients. Genomic DNA constituted the template upon which TCR beta VDJ and CDR3 profiling was performed. TCRdb used MiXCR to reprocess the reads, holding one entry per CDR3 protein. The repertoire holds over 150,000 distinct CDR3 sequences, with roughly 63% as singletons. This clonotype appeared many times. Its antigen is undetermined. The sample consisted of sorted CD4+, CD8+, or CD8+CD57+ T cells (not recorded which) from PBMCs. The source is a human donor with aplastic anemia. The chain employs TRBV27 and TRBJ1-1; the match to TRBD1 covers 7 bases. For the CDR3, the DNA is TGTGCCAGCAGCCAAACAGGGGCGGAAGCTTTCTTT. It translates to CASSQTGAEAFF.